These T cell receptor beta chains were read from a single sample in a study of blood T cells in healthy people across ages. Using its own MiXCR run on the 5' RACE reads, TCRdb lists one record per CDR3 protein. In the table there are roughly 700,000 distinct CDR3 sequences, roughly 49% of which are singletons. Sequencing input: blood. The receptors here all came from an older woman in good health. The CDR3 runs from the conserved cysteine through the conserved F or W. D genes are given only for firm matches. A row's size may be missing; if present it is once, few, many or a size class.

J,D,V,size,CDR3,DNA
TRBJ2-5,.,TRBV7-9,once,CASSLGDLRETQYF,TGTGCCAGCAGCTTAGGAGACCTCCGGGAGACCCAGTACTTC
TRBJ2-7,.,TRBV20-1,.,CSARAGSSLNRQYF,TGCAGTGCTAGGGCCGGGAGTTCTCTAAATAGGCAGTACTTC
TRBJ2-7,.,TRBV2,.,CASSEKAAYEQYF,TGTGCCAGCAGTGAAAAGGCAGCCTACGAGCAGTACTTC
TRBJ2-7,.,TRBV3-1,.,CASSQKGDEQYF,TGTGCCAGCAGCCAAAAGGGGGACGAGCAGTACTTC
TRBJ2-5,.,TRBV20-1,.,CSASGGRGRNEQYF,TGCAGTGCTAGCGGTGGCAGGGGGAGGAATGAGCAGTACTTC
TRBJ2-7,TRBD2,TRBV6-2/TRBV6-3,many,CASTAGLAIYEQYF,TGTGCCAGCACTGCGGGACTAGCGATCTACGAGCAGTACTTC
TRBJ1-2,TRBD1,TRBV4-3,.,CASSQDGTALLYGYTF,TGCGCCAGCAGCCAAGACGGGACAGCCTTGCTCTATGGCTACACCTTC
TRBJ1-2,.,TRBV20-1,many,CSARYSNRQGYTF,TGCAGTGCTAGATACAGCAATCGGCAAGGCTACACCTTC
TRBJ1-1,.,TRBV5-1,.,CASSPRDGTEAFF,TGCGCCAGCAGCCCGCGGGATGGGACTGAAGCTTTCTTT
TRBJ2-5,.,TRBV6-5,.,CASSYWFVGGNLGQETQYF,TGTGCCAGCAGTTACTGGTTTGTTGGGGGGAACTTGGGACAAGAGACCCAGTACTTC
TRBJ2-7,TRBD2,TRBV20-1,.,CSARKGGRYSYEQYF,TGCAGTGCTAGAAAGGGCGGGAGGTACTCCTACGAGCAGTACTTC
TRBJ1-6,TRBD1,TRBV4-2,many,CASSPREGQGKLVGNSPLHF,TGTGCCAGCAGCCCAAGAGAGGGACAGGGGAAGCTCGTGGGTAATTCACCCCTCCACTTT
TRBJ2-7,.,TRBV20-1,few,CSARDRQGIDYEQYF,TGCAGTGCTAGAGACAGGCAGGGGATCGACTACGAGCAGTACTTC
TRBJ2-1,TRBD2,TRBV29-1,.,CSVGLAGGSSYDEQFF,TGCAGCGTGGGACTAGCGGGTGGGAGCTCCTACGATGAGCAGTTCTTC
TRBJ2-7,.,TRBV20-1,few,CSAGEKAGQYF,TGCAGTGCCGGAGAGAAGGCCGGGCAGTACTTC
TRBJ1-4,.,TRBV5-1,few,CASSARGEPTNEKLFF,TGCGCCAGCAGCGCGCGGGGGGAGCCAACTAATGAAAAACTGTTTTTT
TRBJ2-5,TRBD2,TRBV27,.,CASSLTSGTLPETQYF,TGTGCCAGCAGTTTAACCAGCGGGACCCTGCCGGAGACCCAGTACTTC
TRBJ1-2,.,TRBV7-2,.,CASSGGVNCGYTF,TGTGCCAGCAGCGGCGGGGTTAACTGTGGCTACACCTTC
TRBJ1-4,.,TRBV3-1,once,CASSQESSEKLFF,TGTGCCAGCAGCCAAGAGTCCAGTGAAAAACTGTTTTTT
TRBJ2-1,TRBD1,TRBV28,.,CASSFGQGAQGEQFF,TGTGCCAGCAGTTTCGGGCAGGGGGCACAGGGTGAGCAGTTCTTC
TRBJ1-4,TRBD1,TRBV7-6,.,CASSPGAGTGHEKLFF,TGTGCCAGCAGCCCGGGAGCCGGGACAGGGCATGAAAAACTGTTTTTT
TRBJ2-1,.,TRBV11-2,.,CASRITGLAFYNERFF,TGTGCCAGCAGGATCACAGGGTTGGCTTTCTACAATGAGCGGTTCTTC
TRBJ1-4,.,TRBV10-3,.,CAIWSATNEKLFF,TGTGCCATCTGGAGCGCAACTAATGAAAAACTGTTTTTT
TRBJ2-7,TRBD1,TRBV29-1,few,CSVAGRGTGGYEQYF,TGCAGCGTTGCGGGGAGGGGGACAGGGGGATACGAGCAGTACTTC
TRBJ2-7,.,TRBV18,.,CASSRTGTNYNEQYF,TGTGCCAGCTCACGAACCGGGACAAACTACAATGAGCAGTACTTC
TRBJ2-3,.,TRBV29-1,.,CSVDPSGTDTQYF,TGCAGCGTTGATCCTAGCGGCACAGATACGCAGTATTTT
TRBJ1-2,TRBD1,TRBV6-5,few,CASSYGAGGGYTF,TGTGCCAGCAGTTACGGGGCAGGGGGTGGCTACACCTTC
TRBJ2-3,.,TRBV28,once,CASSSPDSHLTSTDTQYF,TGTGCCAGCAGTTCCCCGGACAGCCACCTTACTAGCACAGATACGCAGTATTTT
TRBJ2-3,TRBD2,TRBV12-3/TRBV12-4,.,CASSLGGLVADTQYF,TGTGCCAGCAGTTTGGGGGGACTAGTAGCAGATACGCAGTATTTT
TRBJ2-1,TRBD2,TRBV25-1,few,CASSQGAGVLYNEQFF,TGTGCCAGCAGTCAAGGGGCGGGAGTTTTGTACAATGAGCAGTTCTTC
TRBJ2-1,TRBD2,TRBV10-3,.,CAIRSIAGGIGNEQFF,TGTGCCATCAGAAGTATAGCGGGAGGGATTGGGAATGAGCAGTTCTTC
TRBJ2-7,.,TRBV27,.,CASSPRTANSYEQYF,TGTGCCAGCAGTCCTAGGACAGCTAACTCCTACGAGCAGTACTTC
TRBJ2-5,.,TRBV20-1,.,CSGGDPRSETQYF,TGCAGTGGTGGCGACCCGAGGTCAGAGACCCAGTACTTC
TRBJ2-1,.,TRBV14,.,CASSQDRRGEQFF,TGTGCCAGCAGCCAAGATCGTAGGGGTGAGCAGTTCTTC
TRBJ2-5,TRBD2,TRBV5-6,few,CASRLAGVLAETQYF,TGTGCCAGCAGACTAGCGGGAGTATTGGCGGAGACCCAGTACTTC
TRBJ1-1,.,TRBV7-2,few,CASSDRGGGLSQEAFF,TGTGCCAGCAGCGACCGGGGGGGCGGCCTCTCCCAAGAAGCTTTCTTT
TRBJ1-4,.,TRBV18,.,CASSPPSDEKLFF,TGTGCCAGCTCACCACCGTCGGATGAAAAACTGTTTTTT
TRBJ1-6,.,TRBV2,.,CASSRDLLSSPLHF,TGTGCCAGCAGCCGGGACCTACTTTCTTCACCCCTCCACTTT
TRBJ2-7,.,TRBV24-1,.,CATSPRTNPYEQYF,TGTGCCACCAGTCCTCGGACAAACCCCTACGAGCAGTACTTC
TRBJ1-4,.,TRBV7-3,.,CASSTDRANEKLFF,TGTGCCAGCAGCACGGACCGAGCTAATGAAAAACTGTTTTTT
TRBJ2-3,TRBD2,TRBV6-1,.,CASSESTAGGHTDTQYF,TGTGCCAGCAGTGAATCTACAGCGGGGGGCCACACAGATACGCAGTATTTT
TRBJ2-5,.,TRBV7-9,.,CASAWASQETQYF,TGTGCCAGCGCCTGGGCCAGCCAAGAGACCCAGTACTTC
TRBJ2-5,.,TRBV27,.,CASSLRGEETQYF,TGTGCCAGCAGTTTAAGGGGTGAAGAGACCCAGTACTTC
TRBJ2-7,.,TRBV2,.,CASTKGRGAYEQYF,TGTGCCAGCACCAAAGGGCGGGGTGCCTACGAGCAGTACTTC
TRBJ1-2,TRBD1,TRBV29-1,few,CSVDRTGAWGYTF,TGCAGCGTTGATAGGACAGGGGCTTGGGGCTACACCTTC
TRBJ2-7,TRBD1,TRBV29-1,few,CSVCGDREGYEQYF,TGCAGCGTATGTGGGGACAGGGAGGGTTACGAGCAGTACTTC
TRBJ2-1,TRBD1,TRBV9,.,CASSERQGEGSYNEQFF,TGTGCCAGCAGCGAGAGACAGGGGGAGGGCTCCTACAATGAGCAGTTCTTC
TRBJ2-7,TRBD1,TRBV19,.,CASSSRTGEYEQYF,TGTGCCAGTAGTTCCAGGACAGGGGAATACGAGCAGTACTTC
TRBJ2-5,.,TRBV5-1,.,CASSLVWTAIVQETRYF,TGCGCCAGCAGCTTGGTATGGACAGCGATCGTTCAAGAGACCCGGTACTTC
TRBJ2-1,TRBD2,TRBV20-1,.,CSARLAGVDGYNEQFF,TGCAGTGCTAGACTAGCGGGAGTTGATGGGTACAATGAGCAGTTCTTC
TRBJ2-1,TRBD2,TRBV9,few,CASSSRGTRDEQFF,TGTGCCAGCAGCTCCCGTGGGACTAGGGATGAGCAGTTCTTC
TRBJ1-4,.,TRBV6-5,.,CASRTSGEKLFF,TGTGCCAGCAGGACAAGTGGGGAAAAACTGTTTTTT
TRBJ2-1,TRBD1,TRBV10-3,few,CAISDQGATYNEQFF,TGTGCCATCAGTGACCAGGGGGCGACTTACAATGAGCAGTTCTTC